A single sample is the source of the 29 T cell receptor beta chains below, sequenced in a study of blood T cells in healthy people across ages (dated by TCRdb to between 2014 and 2017). Receptor libraries were prepared by 5' RACE. Sequenced using an Illumina HiSeq 2500. A second PCR of about 7 to 12 cycles was run with a J-beta primer mix and a sample-barcoded 5' primer. TCRdb's own reprocessing of the public reads used fastp at Q25 and MiXCR and kept productive beta chains. Rows with a matching CDR3 protein are joined into one entry that keeps the most common DNA and genes. The sample contains approximately 780,000 distinct CDR3 sequences, more than 25% of them found a single time. The top ten constitute 2.5% to 3.5% of the sample. These same records also appear under a second study, on T cells of mothers and their children.

The sequencing input was blood. The source of these receptors is a boy aged 5-17 years in good health.

This clonotype appeared a few times. The genes are TRBV12-3 or TRBV12-4 and TRBJ1-2; D not resolved. CDR3 length: 18 residues. V was cut by 5 bases and J by 1 base, with 23 bases left in between. The CDR3 protein is CASSPITRASSFNYGYTF. CDR3 coding DNA: TGTGCCAGCAGTCCCATCACAAGGGCCTCGTCCTTTAACTATGGCTACACCTTC.

The CDR3 bases are TGTGCCAGCAGCCAAGATCCGACAGGGGGCAAGTCTGGGGCCAACGTCCTGACTTTC. Translated: CASSQDPTGGKSGANVLTF. The rearrangement joins TRBV3-1 to TRBJ2-6, with 10 nucleotides matching TRBD1. The germline V gene has CDR1 LGHDT and CDR2 YNNKEL (reference sequence). V dropped 0 bases and J dropped 1; count of bases not matched to a gene: 6. The CDR3 runs 19 residues.

This chain connects TRBV20-1 to TRBJ1-1, with D possibly matching TRBD1 (5 bases). The germline V gene encodes CDR1 DFQATT and CDR2 SNEGSKA (reference sequence). CDR3 size: 13 residues. V was clipped by 5 bases and J by 0 bases, with 10 bases between them. The CDR3 region is CSAGGDLNTEAFF. The CDR3 DNA follows: TGCAGTGCTGGGGGGGATTTGAACACTGAAGCTTTCTTT.

This chain uses TRBV5-1 with TRBJ1-2, with 7 bases matching TRBD1. The CDR3 sequence is 17 residues long. In germline, CDR1 is SGHRS, CDR2 YFSETQ. The J segment lost 6 bases and the V segment lost 3 bases, leaving 17 bases of the junction unmatched. The CDR3 region is CASSSNLDRAPGDGYTF. The CDR3, as DNA: TGCGCCAGCAGCTCGAACCTTGACAGGGCCCCAGGCGATGGCTACACCTTC.

This chain uses TRBV4-1 with TRBJ1-2, with TRBD1 identical over 9 bases. CDR1 and CDR2 from the germline V gene are MGHRA and YSYEKL. The length of the CDR3 is 16 residues. The ends lost 6 bases at V and 6 bases at J; junction bases unmatched: 14. CDR3 sequence reads: CASRSTGGAPRNGYTF. The CDR3 DNA reads TGCGCCAGCAGATCCACAGGGGGCGCCCCCCGCAATGGCTACACCTTC.

Written as DNA, the CDR3 is TGTGCCAGCAGTCCATCAGGGGGGCGGTCGAACACCGGGGAGCTGTTTTTT. Protein product: CASSPSGGRSNTGELFF. The rearrangement joins TRBV27 to TRBJ2-2, with TRBD1 as a possible D gene (7 bases). V lost 5 bases to trimming and J lost 0 bases, with 16 bases between them. Germline V CDR1 and CDR2: MNHEY, SMNVEV (reference sequence). The CDR3 spans 17 residues.

This clonotype was detected a few times. V usage is TRBV9 and J usage is TRBJ2-5; 9 nucleotides match TRBD2. There are 16 residues in the CDR3. Germline assignment: CDR1 SGDLS and CDR2 YYNGEE. J lost 1 base, V lost 5 bases, and 9 bases had no gene match. CDR3 protein: CASSLNGGGGQETQYF. CDR3 nucleotide sequence: TGTGCCAGCAGTCTTAACGGCGGGGGGGGCCAAGAGACCCAGTACTTC.

The table lists this clonotype with a few counts. The chain couples TRBV5-1 to TRBJ2-3; 9 bases fit TRBD2. Trimming removed 3 bases from V and 5 bases from J; junction bases left unmatched: 10. The germline V gene encodes CDR1 SGHRS and CDR2 YFSETQ. The CDR3 is made up of 16 amino acids. This CDR3 is CASSSLDSGGLDTQYF. The CDR3 DNA sequence: TGCGCCAGCAGCTCCCTGGATAGCGGGGGCCTAGATACGCAGTATTTT.

Only a few counts were recorded for this clonotype. The chain employs TRBV19 and TRBJ2-5; unclear D gene. Germline V gene lookup returns CDR1 LNHDA and CDR2 SQIVND (reference sequence). Trimming removed 6 bases from V and 4 bases from J, with 6 bases in between. This CDR3 has 11 residues. The CDR3 reads CASRKRETQYF. DNA of the CDR3: TGTGCCAGTAGGAAACGAGAGACCCAGTACTTC. The variable domain in full, completed from reference TRBV19 and TRBJ2-5, reads DGGITQSPKYLFRKEGQNVTLSCEQNLNHDAMYWYRQDPGQGLRLIYYSQIVNDFQKGDIAEGYSVSREKKESFPLTVTSAQKNPTAFYLCASRKRETQYFGPGTRLLVL.

V is TRBV15 and J is TRBJ1-1; a weak D match, TRBD1 (6 bases). V was shortened by 0 bases and J by 1 base, with 12 bases between the two germline ends. Germline loops: CDR1 LNHNV, CDR2 YYDKDF (reference sequence). The CDR3 totals 16 residues. CDR3 amino acids: CATSRDLGGRNTEAFF. The CDR3 nucleotides are TGTGCCACCAGCAGAGATTTGGGGGGGCGGAACACTGAAGCTTTCTTT. Using reference TRBV15 and TRBJ1-1 for the parts outside the CDR3, the full variable domain is DAMVIQNPRYQVTQFGKPVTLSCSQTLNHNVMYWYQQKSSQAPKLLFHYYDKDFNNEADTPDNFQSRRPNTSFCFLDIRSPGLGDTAMYLCATSRDLGGRNTEAFFGQGTRLTVV.

This clonotype appeared a few times. This chain uses TRBV5-1 with TRBJ2-1; a possible D gene is TRBD2 (6 bases). Judging by the DNA end, TRBJ2-7 fits better; the J call may be wrong. The CDR3 is made up of 14 amino acids. Germline-derived CDR1 and CDR2 are SGHRS and YFSETQ. The CDR3 DNA follows: TGCGCCAGCAGCGAAGGATGGGGGGATTACGAGCAGTACTTC. Protein: CASSEGWGDYEQYF.

The table lists this clonotype with a few counts. The chain recombines TRBV12-3 or TRBV12-4 with TRBJ2-4, with 8 bases aligning to TRBD1. J lost 5 bases, V lost 6 bases, and 9 bases had no gene match. This CDR3 spans 15 amino acids. The CDR3 spells CASSPTGGVENIQYF. The CDR3 DNA reads as TGTGCCAGCAGCCCTACAGGGGGAGTCGAAAACATTCAGTACTTC.

This clonotype was counted only a few times. The rearrangement joins TRBV29-1 to TRBJ2-5, with D maybe TRBD2 (5 bases). With the DNA end fitting TRBJ2-7 better, the J assignment may be wrong. This CDR3 region has 12 residues. Germline CDR1 SQVTM, CDR2 ANQGSEA. CDR3 sequence reads: CSVADRGYEQYF. The DNA of the CDR3 is TGCAGCGTCGCTGACCGGGGCTACGAGCAGTACTTC.

This clonotype came up a few times. The CDR3 bases are TGTGCCAGCAGGAGAGATAGCGGGGGGAAAGAGACCCAGTACTTC. Amino acid sequence: CASRRDSGGKETQYF. This sequence joins TRBV2 and TRBJ2-5; 10 bases agree with TRBD2. The CDR3 spans 15 residues. V lost 6 bases, J lost 3 bases, and 7 bases stayed unmatched. The germline V gene encodes CDR1 SNHLY and CDR2 FYNNEI.

The V call is TRBV10-3, the J call TRBJ2-5; D possibly corresponds to TRBD2 (6 bases). The J call may be faulty, since TRBJ2-7 better matches the DNA end. Germline V gene sequence: CDR1 ENHRY, CDR2 SYGVKD. CDR3 length equals 13 residues. The CDR3 is CALGGGASYEQYF. The CDR3 DNA follows: TGTGCCCTGGGCGGAGGGGCCTCCTACGAGCAGTACTTC.

The chain joins TRBV12-3 or TRBV12-4 to TRBJ2-3; TRBD1 agrees at 9 bases. V was pared by 5 bases and J by 4 bases, with 10 bases of the junction left unmatched. The CDR3 consists of 16 residues. For the CDR3, the DNA is TGTGCCAGCAGTCCTCCGACAGGGGGAGGTCCAGATACGCAGTATTTT. Protein: CASSPPTGGGPDTQYF.

The chain couples TRBV2 to TRBJ2-2; no clear D gene. The germline CDR1 and CDR2 sequences are SNHLY and FYNNEI. The CDR3 length is 13 residues. Between the trimmed V and J ends, which lost 6 bases and 4 bases, there was a span of 9 bases. CDR3: CASRNPSTGELFF. The CDR3 bases are TGTGCCAGCAGGAACCCATCCACCGGGGAGCTGTTTTTT.

V is TRBV29-1 and J is TRBJ2-5; perhaps TRBD2 as D (6 bases). Matching the DNA end better, TRBJ2-7 makes the J call doubtful. This CDR3 has 14 amino acids. Looked up from germline, CDR1 is SQVTM and CDR2 is ANQGSEA. CDR3 nucleotide sequence: TGCAGCGTTTTACCGGGAGCCCCGAACTACGAGCAGTACTTC. This translates into CSVLPGAPNYEQYF.

This clonotype has just a few counts. The chain combines TRBV6-6 with TRBJ2-7, with D possibly being TRBD2 (6 bases). V was shortened by 5 bases and J by 2 bases, with 10 bases between the two germline ends. Looked up from germline, CDR1 is MNHNY and CDR2 is SVGAGI (reference sequence). This CDR3 has 13 residues. The CDR3 sequence is CASSGGTTYEQYF. DNA for the CDR3: TGTGCCAGCAGTGGCGGGACCACCTACGAGCAGTACTTC.

This clonotype was counted between two and nine times. The genes are TRBV6-5 and TRBJ2-3, with D unclear. Trimming removed 5 bases at V and 6 bases at J, with 9 bases between. This CDR3 comprises 12 residues. Germline-derived CDR1 and CDR2 are MNHEY and SVGAGI. CDR3 nucleotide sequence: TGTGCCAGCAGTACCATAGGGGATACGCAGTATTTT. This codes for CASSTIGDTQYF.

This chain connects TRBV7-9 to TRBJ2-1; 8 bases agree with TRBD2. V dropped 4 bases and J dropped 3; count of bases not matched to a gene: 5. The CDR3 runs 15 residues. CDR1 is SEHNR, CDR2 FQNEAQ, per germline (reference sequence). CDR3 amino acids: CASSSRGGGYNEQFF. The CDR3 DNA reads as TGTGCCAGCAGCTCCCGGGGGGGTGGCTACAATGAGCAGTTCTTC.

This clonotype was observed many times. The chain carries TRBV3-1 and TRBJ1-2; D is perhaps TRBD1 (5 bases). Germline V lookup: CDR1 LGHDT, CDR2 YNNKEL (reference sequence). CDR3 length equals 14 residues. The ends were cut back, 1 base at V and 3 bases at J, with 9 bases in the middle. The CDR3: CASSQAGRDYGYTF. The CDR3 DNA reads TGTGCCAGCAGCCAAGCAGGGAGGGACTATGGCTACACCTTC.

The chain has TRBV2 and TRBJ1-5; 7 bases match TRBD1. Trimming took 4 bases from V and 7 from J; bases not matched to a gene: 7. Germline V gene data show CDR1 as SNHLY and CDR2 as FYNNEI. The CDR3 has 14 amino acids. CDR3 sequence: CASSGRQGIQPQHF. For the CDR3, the DNA is TGTGCCAGCAGTGGACGACAGGGTATCCAGCCCCAGCATTTT.

The V call is TRBV5-6, the J call TRBJ1-1; no clear D. This CDR3 contains 18 residues. Per the germline V gene, CDR1 is SGHDT and CDR2 is YYEEEE. The V end lost 0 bases, the J end lost 0 bases, and 18 bases lay between the germline ends. The chain's CDR3 is CASSLAVGWGHMNTEAFF. CDR3 nucleotides: TGTGCCAGCAGCTTGGCAGTCGGCTGGGGTCATATGAACACTGAAGCTTTCTTT.

The rearrangement uses TRBV20-1 and TRBJ1-5; possibly TRBD1 for D (5 bases). V was clipped by 0 bases and J by 6 bases, with 12 bases between them. This CDR3 has 14 residues. The germline V gene encodes CDR1 DFQATT and CDR2 SNEGSKA (reference sequence). CDR3 sequence: CSAREQVSGQPQHF. The CDR3 coding sequence is TGCAGTGCTAGAGAACAGGTCAGCGGTCAGCCCCAGCATTTT.

V and J are TRBV11-2 and TRBJ1-5, with D unclear. Germline CDR1 is SGHAT and CDR2 is FQNNGV. The V and J ends lost 3 bases and 0 bases respectively, with 9 bases between them. The CDR3 covers 15 residues. In nucleotides, the CDR3 is TGTGCCAGCAGCTTTAACGGAAATAGCAATCAGCCCCAGCATTTT. The encoded protein is CASSFNGNSNQPQHF.

This clonotype turned up a few times. CDR3 sequence reads: CASSSTTYQETQYF. CDR3 nucleotides: TGCGCCAGCAGCTCCACCACGTACCAAGAGACCCAGTACTTC. The chain joins TRBV5-1 to TRBJ2-5; D unresolved. The CDR3 covers 14 residues. Trimming removed 3 bases at V and 0 bases at J, with 9 bases between. Germline CDR1 SGHRS, CDR2 YFSETQ.

This chain uses TRBV28 with TRBJ2-5; 7 bases map to TRBD1. The J call is in doubt because the DNA end fits TRBJ2-1 better. Germline loops: CDR1 MDHEN, CDR2 SYDVKM. CDR3 length: 13 amino acids. DNA for the CDR3: TGTGCCAGCTTAGACAGGGTGGATAATGAGCAGTTCTTC. Protein sequence: CASLDRVDNEQFF.

This clonotype occurred many times. The chain employs TRBV5-1 and TRBJ2-5; possible D gene TRBD1, 5 bases. The V and J ends lost 2 bases and 3 bases respectively, with 8 bases between them. Per the germline V gene, CDR1 is SGHRS and CDR2 is YFSETQ. This CDR3 contains 13 residues. The CDR3 DNA follows: TGCGCCAGCAGCTTCTCCAGGGAAGAGACCCAGTACTTC. This codes for CASSFSREETQYF.